This TCR beta chain emerged from a study of identifying expanded T cells in peripheral blood. Study-wide findings and caveats: Variance in clone template counts between approximately two-week samples significantly increased with total template count across all healthy donors. Over around two and four weeks, about 17 and 20 clones changed, versus 1.2 between replicates.

Collection occurred without any documented infections or immune events in donors. TCRdb keeps only in-frame clones here, not all; method: immunoSEQ multiplex PCR. The sample includes under 70,000 clones, about 90% of them seen just once. Comment on this clone: Its cognate antigen is unknown.

The CDR3 is 15 residues long. The V gene's germline CDR1 is MDHEN and CDR2 SYDVKM. Germline trimming cut 5 bases from V and 6 bases from J; bases unmatched to any gene: 7. This TCR was sampled from a person aged 18 to 70 in good health. Sequencing used blood. J is TRBJ2-3 and V is TRBV28; 11 bases agree with TRBD1. As DNA, the CDR3 is TGTGCCAGCAGTCCCTGGGACAGGGGGAGGGATACGCAGTATTTT. Its translation: CASSPWDRGRDTQYF.